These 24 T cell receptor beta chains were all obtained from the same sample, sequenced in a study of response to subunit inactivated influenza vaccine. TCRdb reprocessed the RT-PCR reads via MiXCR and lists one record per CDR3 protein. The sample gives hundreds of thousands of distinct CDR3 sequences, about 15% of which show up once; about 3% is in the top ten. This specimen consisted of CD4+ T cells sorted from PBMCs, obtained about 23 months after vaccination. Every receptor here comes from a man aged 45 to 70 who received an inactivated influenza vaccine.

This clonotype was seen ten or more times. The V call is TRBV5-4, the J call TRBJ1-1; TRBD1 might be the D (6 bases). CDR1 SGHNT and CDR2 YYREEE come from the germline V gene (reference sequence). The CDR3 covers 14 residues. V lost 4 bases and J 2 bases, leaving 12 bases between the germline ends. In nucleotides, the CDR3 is TGTGCCAGCAGCCCAGGGGCGGTTAACACTGAAGCTTTCTTT. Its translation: CASSPGAVNTEAFF.

The CDR3 coding sequence is TGTGCCACCAACGCCTACCAGGGGGAGACCCAGTACTTC. Translated, it gives CATNAYQGETQYF. The chain uses TRBV2 and TRBJ2-5, with a possible D match to TRBD1 (6 bases). The V gene lost 10 bases and the J gene lost 5 bases, with 17 bases spanning the gap. The V gene's germline CDR1 is SNHLY and CDR2 FYNNEI. The CDR3 is made up of 13 amino acids.

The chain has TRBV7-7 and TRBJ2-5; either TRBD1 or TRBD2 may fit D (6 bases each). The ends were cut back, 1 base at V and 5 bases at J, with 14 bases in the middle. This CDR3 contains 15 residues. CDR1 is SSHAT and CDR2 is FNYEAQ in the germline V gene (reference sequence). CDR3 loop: CASSLGLGGGETQYF. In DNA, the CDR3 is TGTGCCAGCAGCTTAGGTCTGGGGGGCGGTGAGACCCAGTACTTC. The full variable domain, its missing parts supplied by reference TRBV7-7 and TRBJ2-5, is GAGVSQSPRYKVTKRGQDVTLRCDPISSHATLYWYQQALGQGPEFLTYFNYEAQPDKSGLPSDRFSAERPEGSISTLTIQRTEQRDSAMYRCASSLGLGGGETQYFGPGTRLLVL.

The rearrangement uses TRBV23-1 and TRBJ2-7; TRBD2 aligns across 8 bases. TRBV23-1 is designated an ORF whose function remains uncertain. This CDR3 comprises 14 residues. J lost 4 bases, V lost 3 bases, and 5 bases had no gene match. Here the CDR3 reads CASSQRGAEYEQYF. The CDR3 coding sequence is TGCGCCAGCAGTCAGCGGGGGGCGGAATACGAGCAGTACTTC.

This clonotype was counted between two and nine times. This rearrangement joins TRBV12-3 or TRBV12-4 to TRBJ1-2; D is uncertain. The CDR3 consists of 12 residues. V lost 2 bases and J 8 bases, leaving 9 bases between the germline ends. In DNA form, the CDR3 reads TGTGCCAGCAGTTTATGGGGTGAGGGCTACACCTTC. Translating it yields CASSLWGEGYTF.

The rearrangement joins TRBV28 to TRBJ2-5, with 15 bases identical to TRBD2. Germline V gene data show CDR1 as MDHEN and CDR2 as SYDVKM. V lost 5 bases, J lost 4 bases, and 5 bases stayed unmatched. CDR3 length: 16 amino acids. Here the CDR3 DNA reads TGTGCCAGCAGTCAGGGACTAGCGGGAGGATTAGAGACCCAGTACTTC. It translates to CASSQGLAGGLETQYF.

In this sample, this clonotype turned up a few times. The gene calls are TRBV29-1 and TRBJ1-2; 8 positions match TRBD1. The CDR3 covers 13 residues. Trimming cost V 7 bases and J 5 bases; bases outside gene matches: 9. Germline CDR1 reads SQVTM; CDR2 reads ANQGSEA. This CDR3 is CSAGAQGDYGYTF. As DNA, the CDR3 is TGCAGCGCTGGAGCACAGGGGGATTATGGCTACACCTTC.

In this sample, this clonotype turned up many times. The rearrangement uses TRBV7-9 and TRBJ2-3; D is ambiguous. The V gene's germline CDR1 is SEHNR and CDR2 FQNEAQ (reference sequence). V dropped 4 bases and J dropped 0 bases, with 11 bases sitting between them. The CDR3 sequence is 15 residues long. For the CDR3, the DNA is TGTGCCAGCAGCTCCACGGTGCTTAGCACAGATACGCAGTATTTT. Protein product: CASSSTVLSTDTQYF.

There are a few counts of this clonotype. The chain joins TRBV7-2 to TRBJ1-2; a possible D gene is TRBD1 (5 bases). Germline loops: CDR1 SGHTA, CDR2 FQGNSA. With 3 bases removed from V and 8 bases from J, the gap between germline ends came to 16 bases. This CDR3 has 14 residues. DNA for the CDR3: TGTGCCAGCAGCTTGGCGAGAGGGACGGAAGGCTACACCTTC. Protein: CASSLARGTEGYTF. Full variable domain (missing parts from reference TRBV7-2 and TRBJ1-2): GAGVSQSPSNKVTEKGKDVELRCDPISGHTALYWYRQSLGQGLEFLIYFQGNSAPDKSGLPSDRFSAERTGGSVSTLTIQRTQQEDSAVYLCASSLARGTEGYTFGSGTRLTVV.

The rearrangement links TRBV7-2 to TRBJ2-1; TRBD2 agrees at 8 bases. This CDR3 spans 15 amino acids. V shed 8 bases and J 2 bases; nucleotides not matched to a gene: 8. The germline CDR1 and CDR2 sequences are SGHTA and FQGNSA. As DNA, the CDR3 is TGTGCCAGCCGCGAGACTAGCGTCCCCTACAATGAGCAGTTCTTC. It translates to CASRETSVPYNEQFF.

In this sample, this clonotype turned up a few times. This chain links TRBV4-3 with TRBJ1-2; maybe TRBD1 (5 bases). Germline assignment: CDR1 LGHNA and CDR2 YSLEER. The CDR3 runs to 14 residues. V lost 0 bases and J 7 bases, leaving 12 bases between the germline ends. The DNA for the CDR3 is TGCGCCAGCAGCCAAGATCATTGGGGCGGTGGCTACACCTTC. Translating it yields CASSQDHWGGGYTF.

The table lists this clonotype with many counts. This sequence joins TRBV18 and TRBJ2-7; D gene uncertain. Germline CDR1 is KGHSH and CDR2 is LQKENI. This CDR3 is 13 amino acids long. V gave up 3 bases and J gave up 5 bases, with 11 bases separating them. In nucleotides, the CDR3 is TGTGCCAGCTCACCGGGCAGTTCCCACGAGCAGTACTTC. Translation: CASSPGSSHEQYF.

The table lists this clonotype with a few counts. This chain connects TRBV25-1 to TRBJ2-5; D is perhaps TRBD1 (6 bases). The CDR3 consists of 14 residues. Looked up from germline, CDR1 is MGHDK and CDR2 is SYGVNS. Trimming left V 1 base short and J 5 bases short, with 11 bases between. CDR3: CASSESGRGETQYF. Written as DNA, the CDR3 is TGTGCCAGCAGTGAATCGGGCAGGGGTGAGACCCAGTACTTC.

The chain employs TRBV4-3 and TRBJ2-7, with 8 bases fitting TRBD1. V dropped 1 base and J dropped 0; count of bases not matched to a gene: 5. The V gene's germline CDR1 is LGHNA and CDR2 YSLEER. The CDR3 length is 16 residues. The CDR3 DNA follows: TGCGCCAGCAGCCAAGGCGCAGGACAGGGCTCCTACGAGCAGTACTTC. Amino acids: CASSQGAGQGSYEQYF.

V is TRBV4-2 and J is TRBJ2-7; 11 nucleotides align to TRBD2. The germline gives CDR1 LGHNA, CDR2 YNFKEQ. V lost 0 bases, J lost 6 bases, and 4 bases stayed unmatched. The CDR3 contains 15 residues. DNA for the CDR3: TGTGCCAGCAGCCAAGAGACTAGCGGGAACTCCGAGCAGTACTTC. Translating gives CASSQETSGNSEQYF.

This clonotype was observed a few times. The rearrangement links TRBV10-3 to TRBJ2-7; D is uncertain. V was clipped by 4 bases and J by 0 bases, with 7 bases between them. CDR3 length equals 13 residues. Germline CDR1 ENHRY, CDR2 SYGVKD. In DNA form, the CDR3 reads TGTGCCATCAGTGGGTCTGACTCCTACGAGCAGTACTTC. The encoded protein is CAISGSDSYEQYF.

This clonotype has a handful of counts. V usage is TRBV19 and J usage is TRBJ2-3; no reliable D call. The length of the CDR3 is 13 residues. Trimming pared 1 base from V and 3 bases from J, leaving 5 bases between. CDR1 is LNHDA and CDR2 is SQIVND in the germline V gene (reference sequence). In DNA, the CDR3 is TGTGCCAGTAGTATAGTCTGGACAGATACGCAGTATTTT. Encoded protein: CASSIVWTDTQYF.

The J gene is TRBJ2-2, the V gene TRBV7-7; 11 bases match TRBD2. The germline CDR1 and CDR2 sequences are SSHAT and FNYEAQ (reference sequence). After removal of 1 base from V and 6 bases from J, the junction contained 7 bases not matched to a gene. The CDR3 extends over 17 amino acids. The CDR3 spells CASSLETSGMPPGELFF. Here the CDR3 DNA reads TGTGCCAGCAGCTTAGAGACTAGCGGGATGCCCCCCGGGGAGCTGTTTTTT.

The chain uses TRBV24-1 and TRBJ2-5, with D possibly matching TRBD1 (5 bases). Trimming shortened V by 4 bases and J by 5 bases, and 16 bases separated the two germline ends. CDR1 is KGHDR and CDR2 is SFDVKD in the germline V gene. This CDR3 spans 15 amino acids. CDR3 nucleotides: TGTGCCACCAGTGACCACAGGTCCGGGTTGGAGACCCAGTACTTC. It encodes CATSDHRSGLETQYF.

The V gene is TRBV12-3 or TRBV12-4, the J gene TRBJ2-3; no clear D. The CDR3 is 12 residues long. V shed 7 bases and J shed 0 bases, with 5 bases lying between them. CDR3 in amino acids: CASTPSTDTQYF. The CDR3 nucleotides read TGTGCCAGCACCCCGAGCACAGATACGCAGTATTTT.

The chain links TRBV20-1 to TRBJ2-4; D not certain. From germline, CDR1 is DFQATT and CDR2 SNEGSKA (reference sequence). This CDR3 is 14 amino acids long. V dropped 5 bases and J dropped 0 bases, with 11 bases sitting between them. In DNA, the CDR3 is TGCAGTGCTCCGACCTTGGTAGCCAAAAACATTCAGTACTTC. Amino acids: CSAPTLVAKNIQYF.

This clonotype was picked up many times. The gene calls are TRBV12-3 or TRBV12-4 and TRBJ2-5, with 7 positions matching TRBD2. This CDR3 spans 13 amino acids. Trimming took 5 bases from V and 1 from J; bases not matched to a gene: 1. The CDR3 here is CASSRTSQETQYF. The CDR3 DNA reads TGTGCCAGCAGTCGGACTAGCCAAGAGACCCAGTACTTC.

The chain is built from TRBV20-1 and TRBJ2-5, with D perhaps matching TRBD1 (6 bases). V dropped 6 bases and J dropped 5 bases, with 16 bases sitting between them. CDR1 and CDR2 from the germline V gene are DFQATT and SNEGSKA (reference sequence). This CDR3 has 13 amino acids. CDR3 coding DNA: TGCAGTGCCCCCCTCCCCAGGGGCGAGACCCAGTACTTC. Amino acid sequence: CSAPLPRGETQYF.

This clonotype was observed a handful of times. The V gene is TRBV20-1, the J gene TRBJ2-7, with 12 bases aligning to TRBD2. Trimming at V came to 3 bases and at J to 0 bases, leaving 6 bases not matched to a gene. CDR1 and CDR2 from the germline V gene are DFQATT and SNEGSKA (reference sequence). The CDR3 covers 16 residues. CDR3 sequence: CSASGLAGHSSYEQYF. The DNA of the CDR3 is TGCAGTGCTAGCGGACTAGCGGGGCACAGCTCCTACGAGCAGTACTTC.